These 13 T cell receptor beta chains came from one sample sequenced in a study of Tregs in tolerant kidney transplant recipients. Some clones are missing from TCRdb's copy, which holds only in-frame ones; the method was immunoSEQ multiplex PCR. The table lists some 74,000 clones, less than 95% of them singletons. The sequencing used Tregs from blood, collected before the transplant. These receptors all come from a human donor who received a combined kidney and bone marrow transplant.

The J gene is TRBJ2-7, the V gene TRBV5-8; 9 bases map to TRBD1. V lost 2 bases, J lost 4 bases, and 4 bases stayed unmatched. Per germline, CDR1 SGHTS and CDR2 YDEGEE. CDR3 length equals 14 residues. The CDR3 here is CASSLPGQGYEQYF. For the CDR3, the DNA is TGTGCCAGCAGCTTACCGGGACAGGGTTACGAGCAGTACTTC.

This chain joins TRBV7-2 and TRBJ1-1; the D is unclear. V shed 7 bases and J shed 5 bases, with 11 bases lying between them. The CDR3 extends over 12 amino acids. Per the germline V gene, CDR1 is SGHTA and CDR2 is FQGNSA. The CDR3 DNA is TGTGCCAGCACCGGAGGGAGGACTGAAGCTTTCTTT. Its protein product is CASTGGRTEAFF.

The rearrangement joins TRBV6-5 to TRBJ1-3; 8 nucleotides line up with TRBD1. V lost 6 bases and J lost 2; bases outside the gene matches: 3. CDR1 and CDR2 from the germline V gene are MNHEY and SVGAGI. The CDR3 covers 14 residues. The CDR3 loop reads CASSQTGAGNTIYF. The CDR3 nucleotides read TGTGCCAGCAGCCAGACAGGGGCTGGAAACACCATATATTTT.

This chain connects TRBV5-1 to TRBJ2-5; a possible D gene is TRBD1 (5 bases). V was pared by 4 bases and J by 7 bases, with 20 bases between. Looked up from germline, CDR1 is SGHRS and CDR2 is YFSETQ. This CDR3 contains 15 residues. CDR3 sequence reads: CASSPGGQGLSTQYF. The CDR3 DNA sequence: TGCGCCAGCAGCCCCGGTGGCCAGGGCCTTTCGACCCAGTACTTC.

This chain uses TRBV27 with TRBJ2-2; 7 positions agree with TRBD2. Per germline, CDR1 MNHEY and CDR2 SMNVEV (reference sequence). The J segment lost 5 bases and the V segment lost 6 bases, leaving 6 bases of the junction unmatched. The CDR3 has 14 residues. For the CDR3, the DNA is TGTGCCAGCAGGACTGTGGGGGGGACCGGGGAGCTGTTTTTT. This translates into CASRTVGGTGELFF.

The chain uses TRBV10-3 and TRBJ1-1; the D is unclear. The length of the CDR3 is 14 residues. V lost 3 bases and J 5 bases, leaving 13 bases between the germline ends. CDR1 ENHRY and CDR2 SYGVKD come from the germline V gene. In DNA, the CDR3 is TGTGCCATCAGTGAAAGGGTAGGTGGGACTGAAGCTTTCTTT. It encodes CAISERVGGTEAFF.

This clone was seen a single time. The chain links TRBV5-5 to TRBJ2-5, with D possibly called TRBD1 or TRBD2 (5 bases each). Per germline, CDR1 SGHKS and CDR2 YYEKEE (reference sequence). Trimming removed 2 bases from V and 6 bases from J, with 11 bases in between. CDR3 length equals 13 residues. The CDR3 region has the DNA TGTGCCAGCAGCTTTCCCGAGGGGAAGACCCAGTACTTC. Amino acids: CASSFPEGKTQYF. Full variable domain (missing parts from reference TRBV5-5 and TRBJ2-5): DAGVTQSPTHLIKTRGQQVTLRCSPISGHKSVSWYQQVLGQGPQFIFQYYEKEERGRGNFPDRFSARQFPNYSSELNVNALLLGDSALYLCASSFPEGKTQYFGPGTRLLVL.

V gene TRBV29-1 combines with J gene TRBJ2-7, with 7 bases fitting TRBD2. V dropped 3 bases and J dropped 6; count of bases not matched to a gene: 5. This CDR3 region has 12 residues. Germline lookup yields CDR1 SQVTM and CDR2 ANQGSEA. The CDR3 coding sequence is TGCAGCGTTGAGGGCGGGAGATCCGAGCAGTACTTC. Its protein is CSVEGGRSEQYF.

The CDR3 protein is CASSILPGPSFYSNQPQHF. The CDR3 DNA reads TGTGCCAGTAGTATATTACCGGGACCTTCTTTTTATAGCAATCAGCCCCAGCATTTT. The chain carries TRBV19 and TRBJ1-5; D is possibly TRBD1 (5 bases). The V gene's germline CDR1 is LNHDA and CDR2 SQIVND (reference sequence). CDR3 length equals 19 residues. Trimming took off 2 bases at V and 0 bases at J, with 20 bases between the two ends.

The rearrangement uses TRBV28 and TRBJ2-7; 7 bases match TRBD2. CDR1 is MDHEN and CDR2 is SYDVKM in the germline V gene. This CDR3 has 14 amino acids. V was pared by 2 bases and J by 4 bases, with 5 bases of the junction left unmatched. The CDR3 nucleotides read TGTGCCAGCAGTTTACCAGGACTAGTTTACGAGCAGTACTTC. This sequence encodes CASSLPGLVYEQYF.

The rearrangement joins TRBV4-2 to TRBJ2-3, with 12 bases matching TRBD2. The CDR3 runs to 16 residues. Germline trimming cut 0 bases from V and 6 bases from J; bases unmatched to any gene: 4. The germline CDR1 and CDR2 sequences are LGHNA and YNFKEQ. CDR3 DNA sequence: TGTGCCAGCAGCCAAGAACTAGCGGGAGGAACGGATACGCAGTATTTT. Its protein is CASSQELAGGTDTQYF.

The rearrangement uses TRBV28 and TRBJ2-3, with D unresolved. V shed 5 bases and J shed 3 bases, with 9 bases lying between them. CDR3 length equals 13 residues. From germline, CDR1 is MDHEN and CDR2 SYDVKM. The CDR3 loop is CASSLLLTDTQYF. The CDR3 DNA sequence: TGTGCCAGCAGTCTATTATTAACAGATACGCAGTATTTT.

The chain links TRBV15 to TRBJ2-1; 8 bases map to TRBD2. The V gene end was trimmed by 4 bases and the J gene end by 5 bases; junction bases not matched to a gene: 7. Germline lookup yields CDR1 LNHNV and CDR2 YYDKDF (reference sequence). This CDR3 contains 15 residues. The CDR3 reads CATSKEGGRNNEQFF. For the CDR3, the DNA is TGTGCCACCAGCAAAGAGGGCGGGAGGAACAATGAGCAGTTCTTC.